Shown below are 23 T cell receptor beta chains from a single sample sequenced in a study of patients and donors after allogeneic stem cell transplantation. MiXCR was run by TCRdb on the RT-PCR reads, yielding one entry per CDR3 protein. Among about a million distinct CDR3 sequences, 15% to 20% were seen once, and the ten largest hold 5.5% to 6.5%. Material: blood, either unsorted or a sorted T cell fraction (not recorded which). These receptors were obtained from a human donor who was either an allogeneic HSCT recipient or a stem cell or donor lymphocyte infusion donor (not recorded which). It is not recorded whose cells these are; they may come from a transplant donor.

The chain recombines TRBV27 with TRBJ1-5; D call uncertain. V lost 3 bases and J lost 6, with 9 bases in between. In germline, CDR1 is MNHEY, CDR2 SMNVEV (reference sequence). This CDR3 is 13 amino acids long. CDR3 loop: CASSFGKSQPQHF. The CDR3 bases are TGTGCCAGCAGTTTCGGTAAGAGTCAGCCCCAGCATTTT.

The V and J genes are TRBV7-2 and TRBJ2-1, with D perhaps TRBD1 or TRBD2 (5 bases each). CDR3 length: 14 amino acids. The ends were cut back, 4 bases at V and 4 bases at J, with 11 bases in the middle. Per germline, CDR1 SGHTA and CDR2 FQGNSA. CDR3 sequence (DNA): TGTGCCAGCAGCTCCCCGGGGCCATACAATGAGCAGTTCTTC. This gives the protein CASSSPGPYNEQFF.

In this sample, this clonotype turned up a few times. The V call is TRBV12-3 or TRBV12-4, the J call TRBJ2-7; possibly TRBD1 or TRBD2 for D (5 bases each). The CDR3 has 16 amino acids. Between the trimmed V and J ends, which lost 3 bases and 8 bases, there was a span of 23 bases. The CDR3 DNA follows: TGTGCCAGCAGTTTGCGGGCAGGGAATAGCCCTAAGAAGCAGTACTTC. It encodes CASSLRAGNSPKKQYF.

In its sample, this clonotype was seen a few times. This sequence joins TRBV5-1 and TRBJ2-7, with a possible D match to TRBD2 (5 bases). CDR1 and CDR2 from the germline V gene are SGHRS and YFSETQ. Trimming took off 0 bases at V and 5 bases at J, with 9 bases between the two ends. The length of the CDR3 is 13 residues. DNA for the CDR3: TGCGCCAGCAGCTTGGGACTATCCAACGAGCAGTACTTC. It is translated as CASSLGLSNEQYF.

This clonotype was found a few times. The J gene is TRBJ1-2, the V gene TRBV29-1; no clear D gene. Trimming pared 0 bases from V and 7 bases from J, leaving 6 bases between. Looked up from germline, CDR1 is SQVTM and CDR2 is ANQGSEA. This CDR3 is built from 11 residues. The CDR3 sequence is CSVEDRFGYTF. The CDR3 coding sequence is TGCAGCGTTGAAGACCGCTTTGGCTACACCTTC.

The chain's CDR3 is CASSYWVVGSEQYF. CDR3 nucleotides: TGTGCCAGCAGTTACTGGGTCGTGGGGTCCGAGCAGTACTTC. J is TRBJ2-7 and V is TRBV6-5; the D is unclear. The CDR3 is made up of 14 amino acids. The ends were cut back, 1 base at V and 6 bases at J, with 13 bases in the middle. Germline CDR1 reads MNHEY; CDR2 reads SVGAGI.

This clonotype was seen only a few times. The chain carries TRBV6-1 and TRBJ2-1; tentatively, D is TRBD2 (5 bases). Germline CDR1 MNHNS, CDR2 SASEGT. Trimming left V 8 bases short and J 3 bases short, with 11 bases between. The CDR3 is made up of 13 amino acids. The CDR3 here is CASRAGLYNEQFF. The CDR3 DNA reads TGTGCCAGCCGCGCAGGACTCTACAATGAGCAGTTCTTC.

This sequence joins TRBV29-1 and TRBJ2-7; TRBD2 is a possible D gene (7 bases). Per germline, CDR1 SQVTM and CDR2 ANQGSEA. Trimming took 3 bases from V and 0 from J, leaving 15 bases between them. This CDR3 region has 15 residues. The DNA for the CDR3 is TGCAGCGTTGAGAATCCCGCGGGGGCCTCCTACGAGCAGTACTTC. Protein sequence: CSVENPAGASYEQYF.

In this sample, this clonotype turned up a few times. CDR3 nucleotide sequence: TGCGCCAGCAGCCAAGATTTTTTAGCGGGGGTAACCTCCTACAATGAGCAGTTCTTC. This gives the protein CASSQDFLAGVTSYNEQFF. The chain couples TRBV4-1 to TRBJ2-1; 9 nucleotides agree with TRBD2. The CDR3 is 19 amino acids. The germline V gene has CDR1 MGHRA and CDR2 YSYEKL. V gave up 0 bases and J gave up 0 bases; unmatched junction bases: 9.

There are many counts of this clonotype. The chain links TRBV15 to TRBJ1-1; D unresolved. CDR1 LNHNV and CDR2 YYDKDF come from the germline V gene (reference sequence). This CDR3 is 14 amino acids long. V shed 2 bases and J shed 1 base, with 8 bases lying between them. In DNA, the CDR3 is TGTGCCACCAGCAGAACCCGACAGAACACTGAAGCTTTCTTT. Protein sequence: CATSRTRQNTEAFF. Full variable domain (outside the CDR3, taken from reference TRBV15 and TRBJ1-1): DAMVIQNPRYQVTQFGKPVTLSCSQTLNHNVMYWYQQKSSQAPKLLFHYYDKDFNNEADTPDNFQSRRPNTSFCFLDIRSPGLGDTAMYLCATSRTRQNTEAFFGQGTRLTVV.

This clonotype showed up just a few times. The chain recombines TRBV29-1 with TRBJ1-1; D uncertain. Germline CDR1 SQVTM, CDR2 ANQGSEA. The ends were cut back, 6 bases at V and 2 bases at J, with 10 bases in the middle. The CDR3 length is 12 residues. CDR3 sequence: CSVQYTNTEAFF. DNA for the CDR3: TGCAGCGTGCAGTACACAAACACTGAAGCTTTCTTT.

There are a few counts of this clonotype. The CDR3 DNA follows: TGTGCCAGCAGCTCGAGCCGACGGACTAGTTCCTACAATGAGCAGTTCTTC. Translating gives CASSSSRRTSSYNEQFF. V gene TRBV7-8 combines with J gene TRBJ2-1; 7 nucleotides match TRBD2. This CDR3 is 17 amino acids long. V shed 4 bases and J 1 base; nucleotides not matched to a gene: 10. Germline CDR1 and CDR2: SGHVS and FQNEAQ.

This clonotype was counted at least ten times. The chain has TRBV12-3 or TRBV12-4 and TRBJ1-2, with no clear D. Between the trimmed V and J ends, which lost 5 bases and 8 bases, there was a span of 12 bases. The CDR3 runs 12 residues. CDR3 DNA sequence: TGTGCCAGCAGTCCGTGGTCGGGAGGCTACACCTTC. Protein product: CASSPWSGGYTF.

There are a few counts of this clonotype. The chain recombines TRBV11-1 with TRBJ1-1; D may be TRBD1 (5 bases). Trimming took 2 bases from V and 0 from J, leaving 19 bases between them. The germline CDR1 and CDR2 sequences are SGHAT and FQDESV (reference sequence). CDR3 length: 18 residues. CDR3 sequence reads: CASSLPLVARDLNTEAFF. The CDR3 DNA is TGTGCCAGCAGCTTACCCCTTGTGGCCAGGGACTTGAACACTGAAGCTTTCTTT.

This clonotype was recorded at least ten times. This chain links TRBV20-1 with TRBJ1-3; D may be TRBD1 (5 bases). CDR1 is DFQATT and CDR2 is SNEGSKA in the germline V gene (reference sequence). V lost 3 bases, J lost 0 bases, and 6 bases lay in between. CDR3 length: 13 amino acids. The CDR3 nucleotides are TGCAGTGCTAGTGGGGGCTCTGGAAACACCATATATTTT. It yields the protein CSASGGSGNTIYF.

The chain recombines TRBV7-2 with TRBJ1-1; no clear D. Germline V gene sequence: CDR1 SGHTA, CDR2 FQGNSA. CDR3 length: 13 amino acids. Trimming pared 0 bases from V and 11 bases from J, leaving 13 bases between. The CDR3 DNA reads TGTGCCAGCAGCTTAGCTCCGGGGTTGGGTGCTTTCTTT. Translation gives CASSLAPGLGAFF.

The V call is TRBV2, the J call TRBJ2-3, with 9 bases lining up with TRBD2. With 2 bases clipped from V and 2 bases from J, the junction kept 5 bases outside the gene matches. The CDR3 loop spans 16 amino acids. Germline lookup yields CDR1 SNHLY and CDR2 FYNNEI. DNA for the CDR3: TGTGCCAGCAGTGAACCCAGCGGGGGGCCCACAGATACGCAGTATTTT. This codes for CASSEPSGGPTDTQYF.

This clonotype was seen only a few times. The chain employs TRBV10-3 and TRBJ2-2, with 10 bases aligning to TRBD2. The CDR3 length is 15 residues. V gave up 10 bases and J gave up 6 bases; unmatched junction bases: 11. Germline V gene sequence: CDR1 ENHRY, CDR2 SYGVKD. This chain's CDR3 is CATASGRGSAGELFF. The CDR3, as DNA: TGTGCCACCGCTAGCGGGAGAGGTTCCGCCGGGGAGCTGTTTTTT.

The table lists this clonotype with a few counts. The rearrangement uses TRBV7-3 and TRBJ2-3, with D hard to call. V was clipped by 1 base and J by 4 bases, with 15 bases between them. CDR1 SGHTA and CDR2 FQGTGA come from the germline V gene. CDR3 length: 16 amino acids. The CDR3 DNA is TGTGCCAGCAGCTTAAGTCCCCTGAGCTTCGCAGATACGCAGTATTTT. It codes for CASSLSPLSFADTQYF. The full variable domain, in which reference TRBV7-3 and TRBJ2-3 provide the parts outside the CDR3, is GAGVSQTPSNKVTEKGKYVELRCDPISGHTALYWYRQSLGQGPEFLIYFQGTGAADDSGLPNDRFFAVRPEGSVSTLKIQRTERGDSAVYLCASSLSPLSFADTQYFGPGTRLTVL.

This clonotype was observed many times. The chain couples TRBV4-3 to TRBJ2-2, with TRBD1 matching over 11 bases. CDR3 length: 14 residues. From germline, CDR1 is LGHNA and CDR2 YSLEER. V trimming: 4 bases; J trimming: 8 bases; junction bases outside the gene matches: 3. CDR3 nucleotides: TGCGCCAGCAGCCGGGACAGGGGGTTGGGGGAGCTGTTTTTT. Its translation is CASSRDRGLGELFF.

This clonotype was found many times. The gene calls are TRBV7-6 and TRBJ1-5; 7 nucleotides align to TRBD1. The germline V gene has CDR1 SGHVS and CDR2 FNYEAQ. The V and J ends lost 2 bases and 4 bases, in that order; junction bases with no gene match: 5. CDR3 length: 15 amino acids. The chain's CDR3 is CASSLRDSLNQPQHF. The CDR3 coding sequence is TGTGCCAGCAGCTTAAGGGACAGCCTGAATCAGCCCCAGCATTTT.

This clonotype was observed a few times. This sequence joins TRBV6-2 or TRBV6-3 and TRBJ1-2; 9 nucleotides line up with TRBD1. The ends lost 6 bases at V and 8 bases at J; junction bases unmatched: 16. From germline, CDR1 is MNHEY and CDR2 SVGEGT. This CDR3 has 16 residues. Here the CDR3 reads CASRRRIGQGLNGYTF. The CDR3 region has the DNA TGTGCCAGCAGGCGGCGGATCGGACAGGGGTTGAACGGCTACACCTTC.

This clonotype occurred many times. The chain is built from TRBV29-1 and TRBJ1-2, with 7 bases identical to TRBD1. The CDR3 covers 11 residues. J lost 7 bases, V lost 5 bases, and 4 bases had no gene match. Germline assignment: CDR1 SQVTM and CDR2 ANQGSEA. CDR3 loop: CSVRHRGGYTF. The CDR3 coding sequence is TGCAGCGTTCGACACAGGGGTGGCTACACCTTC.